Below, 12 T cell receptor beta chains from the same sample are listed, as sequenced in a study of blood T cell repertoires in COVID-19. Profiling relied on immunoSEQ multiplex PCR, and the TCRdb table lists in-frame clones only, not all of them. This table has 230,000 or so clones, around four fifths appearing once. Sequenced input: peripheral blood. These receptors came from a man aged 25 to 40 with active or convalescent COVID-19.

This clone came up once. V usage is TRBV11-3 and J usage is TRBJ2-6; D remains unclear. This CDR3 region has 15 residues. CDR1 is SGHNT, CDR2 YENEEA, per germline. Trimming cost V 1 base and J 4 bases, with 8 bases left between them. The CDR3 reads CASSLGPGGANVLTF. Here the CDR3 DNA reads TGTGCCAGCAGCTTAGGTCCAGGCGGGGCCAACGTCCTGACTTTC.

This clone was found a few times. The V gene is TRBV24-1, the J gene TRBJ2-2, with TRBD2 matching 11 bases. V trimming: 9 bases; J trimming: 6 bases; junction bases outside the gene matches: 2. Germline CDR1 and CDR2: KGHDR and SFDVKD. The CDR3 extends over 13 amino acids. The CDR3 reads CATGTSGPGELFF. As DNA, the CDR3 is TGTGCCACCGGGACTAGCGGTCCCGGGGAGCTGTTTTTT.

As DNA, the CDR3 is TGTGCCAGCAGTTTAAGACAGGGTCTAGGCTACACCTTC. This encodes CASSLRQGLGYTF. The chain has TRBV6-5 and TRBJ1-2; TRBD1 matches at 7 bases. Germline CDR1 reads MNHEY; CDR2 reads SVGAGI. CDR3 length equals 13 residues. The junction had 7 bases not matched to a gene; V was cut back by 4 bases and J by 8 bases.

The V gene is TRBV12-3 or TRBV12-4, the J gene TRBJ1-2; D gene uncertain. The CDR3 length is 13 residues. Trimming stripped 2 bases from V and 3 bases from J, with 7 bases between. The CDR3, as DNA: TGTGCCAGCAGTTTATTACCAGACTATGGCTACACCTTC. Amino acids: CASSLLPDYGYTF.

This sequence joins TRBV6-1 and TRBJ1-2; TRBD1 matches at 7 bases. CDR1 and CDR2 from the germline V gene are MNHNS and SASEGT. V was pared by 2 bases and J by 8 bases, with 5 bases of the junction left unmatched. The length of the CDR3 is 13 residues. CDR3 protein: CASSEQTGSGYTF. As DNA, the CDR3 is TGTGCCAGCAGTGAACAGACAGGGAGCGGCTACACCTTC.

The J gene is TRBJ1-5, the V gene TRBV10-3; D not resolved. Germline loops: CDR1 ENHRY, CDR2 SYGVKD. The CDR3 runs to 15 residues. The V and J ends lost 0 bases and 3 bases respectively, with 9 bases between them. The CDR3 DNA follows: TGTGCCATCAGTGAGTCGGGGAGGGCCAATCAGCCCCAGCATTTT. Its translation is CAISESGRANQPQHF.

This chain's CDR3 is CASSWAGGPTDTQYF. The CDR3 DNA is TGCGCCAGCAGCTGGGCGGGGGGGCCCACAGATACGCAGTATTTT. The chain has TRBV5-1 and TRBJ2-3, with 9 bases fitting TRBD2. Trimming removed 3 bases from V and 2 bases from J; junction bases left unmatched: 4. Per the germline V gene, CDR1 is SGHRS and CDR2 is YFSETQ. The CDR3 runs to 15 residues.

The rearrangement joins TRBV24-1 to TRBJ2-6; tentatively, D is TRBD2 (5 bases). V was pared by 6 bases and J by 0 bases, with 8 bases between. This CDR3 contains 15 residues. Germline values: CDR1 KGHDR, CDR2 SFDVKD. Here the CDR3 DNA reads TGTGCCACCAGTCCTAGCTTCTCTGGGGCCAACGTCCTGACTTTC. This encodes CATSPSFSGANVLTF.

CDR3 in DNA: TGCAGTGCTAGTACGACCGTTACCGGGGGACCCCTCCACTTT. Translation: CSASTTVTGGPLHF. This sequence joins TRBV20-1 and TRBJ1-6, with D possibly TRBD1 on 5 matching bases. V lost 3 bases and J 12 bases, leaving 18 bases between the germline ends. Per germline, CDR1 DFQATT and CDR2 SNEGSKA (reference sequence). The CDR3 length is 14 residues.

This clone was observed a single time. This chain uses TRBV5-1 with TRBJ1-4; 10 positions agree with TRBD1. This CDR3 contains 17 residues. J lost 6 bases, V lost 4 bases, and 12 bases had no gene match. CDR1 is SGHRS and CDR2 is YFSETQ in the germline V gene. CDR3 in amino acids: CASSLSPLDRGHEKLFF. CDR3 bases: TGCGCCAGCAGCCTCTCGCCTCTTGACAGGGGGCATGAAAAACTGTTTTTT.

This clone was seen more than once but under ten times. The rearrangement uses TRBV19 and TRBJ1-5; 7 bases are shared with TRBD1. Trimming removed 5 bases from V and 2 bases from J; junction bases left unmatched: 3. The CDR3 is 14 amino acids. The germline V gene has CDR1 LNHDA and CDR2 SQIVND (reference sequence). Written as DNA, the CDR3 is TGTGCCAGTAGTCTCAGGGGGGGCAATCAGCCCCAGCATTTT. It encodes CASSLRGGNQPQHF.

This chain joins TRBV2 and TRBJ2-1; TRBD2 agrees at 14 bases. In germline, CDR1 is SNHLY, CDR2 FYNNEI. The V gene end was trimmed by 8 bases and the J gene end by 6 bases; junction bases not matched to a gene: 6. The CDR3 runs to 15 residues. This CDR3 reads CASARLAGGLNEQFF. CDR3 DNA sequence: TGTGCCAGCGCAAGACTAGCGGGGGGGCTCAATGAGCAGTTCTTC.